Below, 10 T cell receptor beta chains from the same sample are listed, as sequenced in a study of blood T cell repertoires in COVID-19. Repertoires were generated with immunoSEQ multiplex PCR, while TCRdb's copy carries only in-frame clones and drops some. The sample records fewer than 85,000 clones, about 86% being singletons. Sequenced input: peripheral blood. These receptors were collected from a human donor in a cohort sampled during active COVID-19.

V and J are TRBV11-2 and TRBJ2-7; TRBD2 agrees at 12 bases. The V gene end was trimmed by 4 bases and the J gene end by 2 bases; junction bases not matched to a gene: 3. The CDR3 is made up of 15 amino acids. Germline CDR1 SGHAT, CDR2 FQNNGV. The CDR3 DNA reads as TGTGCCAGCAGCTCTCTAGCGGGGGGGACCTACGAGCAGTACTTC. Protein sequence: CASSSLAGGTYEQYF.

This chain joins TRBV2 and TRBJ1-2, with 9 bases identical to TRBD1. The CDR3 is 15 residues long. V lost 5 bases, J lost 3 bases, and 7 bases stayed unmatched. Germline lookup yields CDR1 SNHLY and CDR2 FYNNEI. The CDR3 DNA is TGTGCCAGCAGTCCAACAGGGGGCTGGGACTATGGCTACACCTTC. Protein sequence: CASSPTGGWDYGYTF.

This rearrangement joins TRBV2 to TRBJ2-7; TRBD1 aligns across 7 bases. V gave up 4 bases and J gave up 4 bases; unmatched junction bases: 10. The CDR3 runs to 15 residues. The V gene's germline CDR1 is SNHLY and CDR2 FYNNEI. CDR3 DNA sequence: TGTGCCAGCAGTGGGACAGGTTTAGGACAGTACGAGCAGTACTTC. It translates to CASSGTGLGQYEQYF. The entire variable domain, with the rest obtained from reference TRBV2 and TRBJ2-7, is as follows: EPEVTQTPSHQVTQMGQEVILRCVPISNHLYFYWYRQILGQKVEFLVSFYNNEISEKSEIFDDQFSVERPDGSNFTLKIRSTKLEDSAMYFCASSGTGLGQYEQYFGPGTRLTVT.

V usage is TRBV4-3 and J usage is TRBJ2-7; 8 nucleotides line up with TRBD1. CDR3 length: 14 residues. Trimming removed 5 bases from V and 2 bases from J; junction bases left unmatched: 5. Germline CDR1 LGHNA, CDR2 YSLEER. CDR3 coding DNA: TGCGCCAGCAGCGCGGGACAGGAGGCCTACGAGCAGTACTTC. This gives the protein CASSAGQEAYEQYF.

V gene TRBV15 combines with J gene TRBJ1-2; tentative D call: TRBD1 (5 bases). The CDR3 is made up of 13 amino acids. Trimming shortened V by 3 bases and J by 7 bases, and 12 bases separated the two germline ends. Looked up from germline, CDR1 is LNHNV and CDR2 is YYDKDF (reference sequence). CDR3: CATSRGRETGYTF. The CDR3, as DNA: TGTGCCACCAGCAGGGGCAGGGAAACTGGCTACACCTTC.

The chain recombines TRBV7-2 with TRBJ1-1; D gene unclear. This CDR3 contains 14 residues. V lost 3 bases, J lost 2 bases, and 10 bases lay in between. Germline loops: CDR1 SGHTA, CDR2 FQGNSA. The CDR3 DNA is TGTGCCAGCAGCTTCGGAACAGCCAACACTGAAGCTTTCTTT. It codes for CASSFGTANTEAFF.

The chain has TRBV9 and TRBJ2-7, with D possibly being TRBD2 (5 bases). CDR1 and CDR2 (germline): SGDLS, YYNGEE. Trimming took off 2 bases at V and 4 bases at J, with 16 bases between the two ends. CDR3 size: 15 residues. The CDR3 reads CASSVDGIRGYEQYF. The CDR3 region has the DNA TGTGCCAGCAGCGTTGACGGCATCCGGGGATACGAGCAGTACTTC. Together with reference TRBV9 and TRBJ2-7, the CDR3 gives the full variable domain: DSGVTQTPKHLITATGQRVTLRCSPRSGDLSVYWYQQSLDQGLQFLIQYYNGEERAKGNILERFSAQQFPDLHSELNLSSLELGDSALYFCASSVDGIRGYEQYFGPGTRLTVT.

This sequence joins TRBV7-9 and TRBJ2-4; a weak D match, TRBD1 (7 bases). The CDR3 has 17 amino acids. Trimming stripped 5 bases from V and 3 bases from J, with 20 bases between. Per the germline V gene, CDR1 is SEHNR and CDR2 is FQNEAQ (reference sequence). This CDR3 reads CASSPMPTGEDKNIQYF. For the CDR3, the DNA is TGTGCCAGCAGCCCTATGCCCACAGGGGAGGACAAAAACATTCAGTACTTC.

V is TRBV29-1 and J is TRBJ1-1, with TRBD1 as a possible D gene (6 bases). Trimming pared 6 bases from V and 4 bases from J, leaving 15 bases between. This CDR3 is built from 13 residues. Germline loops: CDR1 SQVTM, CDR2 ANQGSEA. CDR3 sequence: CSVQQGMGTEAFF. The CDR3 DNA reads TGCAGCGTCCAACAGGGCATGGGCACTGAAGCTTTCTTT.

Here the CDR3 DNA reads TGTGCCAGCAGCTTGACAGGGGGACAGGGGGCGAAGTCTTCCTACGAGCAGTACTTC. This gives the protein CASSLTGGQGAKSSYEQYF. The rearrangement joins TRBV5-5 to TRBJ2-7; 12 bases line up with TRBD1. The trim removed 1 base at V and 1 base at J, leaving 12 bases unmatched. The CDR3 is made up of 19 amino acids. Germline CDR1 and CDR2: SGHKS and YYEKEE (reference sequence).